A single sample gave rise to the 7 T cell receptor beta chains below, sequenced in a study of control samples from healthy donors and cancer patients (dated by TCRdb to 2019 to 2021). Library generation was performed with the immunoSEQ multiplex PCR assay. This immuneACCESS table, as held by TCRdb, lists in-frame sequences with V and J called but not all clones. Of the missing ones, under half trace to an unresolved V gene in checked studies; the others have no known cause. This sample gives 190,000 or so clones in total; over 80% of them show up just once. The ten largest clones take up more than 1.2% of the sample. Source material: blood. Every receptor here comes from a man younger than 30 in good health.

The V and J genes are TRBV6-5 and TRBJ1-3; 10 nucleotides line up with TRBD1. CDR3 size: 15 residues. V lost 8 bases and J lost 4; bases outside the gene matches: 8. The germline V gene encodes CDR1 MNHEY and CDR2 SVGAGI. CDR3 bases: TGTGCCAGCTTTGCGGGACAGGGGTCCGGAAACACCATATATTTT. Protein sequence: CASFAGQGSGNTIYF.

The CDR3 bases are TGTGCCAGCAGCTCAGGGACAGGGCCCACCTATGGCTACACCTTC. It codes for CASSSGTGPTYGYTF. The gene calls are TRBV7-3 and TRBJ1-2; TRBD1 matches 9 bases. V gave up 4 bases and J gave up 4 bases; unmatched junction bases: 7. Germline CDR1 SGHTA, CDR2 FQGTGA. The CDR3 totals 15 residues.

This clone was counted a single time. The chain combines TRBV18 with TRBJ1-3, with D tentatively TRBD1 (6 bases). The germline V gene encodes CDR1 KGHSH and CDR2 LQKENI. The CDR3 extends over 14 amino acids. The V and J ends lost 4 bases and 4 bases respectively, with 11 bases between them. The CDR3 loop is CASSQGQGGNTIYF. CDR3 bases: TGTGCCAGCTCACAGGGACAAGGGGGAAACACCATATATTTT.

This clone has only a few counts. Different DNA sequences within this sample yield the same CDR3. V gene TRBV18 combines with J gene TRBJ2-2; D is undetermined. The germline V gene has CDR1 KGHSH and CDR2 LQKENI. The CDR3 totals 12 residues. Trimming removed 3 bases at V and 1 base at J, with 0 bases between. The CDR3 DNA follows: TGTGCCAGCTCACCGAACACCGGGGAGCTGTTTTTT. Translation gives CASSPNTGELFF.

The chain has TRBV5-1 and TRBJ2-1; perhaps D is TRBD1 or TRBD2 (5 bases each). V lost 5 bases and J 9 bases, leaving 21 bases between the germline ends. Germline V gene data show CDR1 as SGHRS and CDR2 as YFSETQ. The CDR3 sequence is 15 residues long. The CDR3 spells CASRFQGEARGEQFF. For the CDR3, the DNA is TGCGCCAGCAGATTTCAGGGAGAGGCCCGGGGTGAGCAGTTCTTC.

This CDR3 is CASRPGRGSGANVLTF. CDR3 nucleotides: TGTGCCAGCAGACCCGGGAGGGGCTCTGGGGCCAACGTCCTGACTTTC. V gene TRBV2 combines with J gene TRBJ2-6, with 8 bases aligning to TRBD2. CDR1 and CDR2 (germline): SNHLY, FYNNEI. V was pared by 6 bases and J by 0 bases, with 4 bases of the junction left unmatched. CDR3 length equals 16 residues.

The chain combines TRBV19 with TRBJ2-1; no clear D. Per germline, CDR1 LNHDA and CDR2 SQIVND (reference sequence). This CDR3 comprises 15 residues. V was cut by 5 bases and J by 0 bases, with 11 bases left in between. In DNA, the CDR3 is TGTGCCAGTAGTCGGACCCATAGCTCCTACAATGAGCAGTTCTTC. The encoded protein is CASSRTHSSYNEQFF. Full variable domain (remainder filled in from reference TRBV19 and TRBJ2-1): DGGITQSPKYLFRKEGQNVTLSCEQNLNHDAMYWYRQDPGQGLRLIYYSQIVNDFQKGDIAEGYSVSREKKESFPLTVTSAQKNPTAFYLCASSRTHSSYNEQFFGPGTRLTVL.